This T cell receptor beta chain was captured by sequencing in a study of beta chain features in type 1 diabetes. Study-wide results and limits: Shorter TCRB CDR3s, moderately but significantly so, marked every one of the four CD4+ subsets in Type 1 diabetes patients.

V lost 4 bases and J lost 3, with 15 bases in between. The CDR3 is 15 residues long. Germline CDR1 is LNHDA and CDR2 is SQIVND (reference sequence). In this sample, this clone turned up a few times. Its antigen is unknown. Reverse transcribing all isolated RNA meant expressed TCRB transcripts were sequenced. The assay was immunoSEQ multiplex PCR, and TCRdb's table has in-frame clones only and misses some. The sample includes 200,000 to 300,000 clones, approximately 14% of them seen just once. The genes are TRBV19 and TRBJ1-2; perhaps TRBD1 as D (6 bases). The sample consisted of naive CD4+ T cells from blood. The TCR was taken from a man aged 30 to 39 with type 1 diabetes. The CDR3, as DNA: TGTGCCAGTAGTACAGGCCTACAGGGATACTATGGCTACACCTTC. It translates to CASSTGLQGYYGYTF.